The source of this T cell receptor (beta chain) is a study of CD8 T cells in Susac syndrome. RNA, at roughly 0.45 to 1 ug, was reverse transcribed with random hexamers. The authors amplified TCR beta CDR3 across 54 Vbeta and 13 Jbeta using immunoSEQ multiplex PCR. One entry per CDR3 protein results from TCRdb running MiXCR on the immunoSEQ multiplex PCR reads. Seen here are some 100,000 distinct CDR3 sequences, approximately 93% observed once, and the top ten hold about 0.096%. This CDR3 has 14 amino acids. With 3 bases removed from V and 6 bases from J, the gap between germline ends came to 17 bases. Germline CDR1 is GTSNPN and CDR2 is SVGIG (reference sequence). Study-level results: The study acknowledged a relatively small number of individuals in its TCR sequencing and HLA analysis.

A note on this clonotype: Its antigen is currently unknown.

TCR beta sequencing covered blood CD8+ and CD4+ T cells. TEMRA cells were FACS-enriched and CD8+ and CD4+ T cells negatively isolated. V gene TRBV30 combines with J gene TRBJ1-2, with D possibly being TRBD1 (5 bases). The sequenced material came from CD4+ T cells from PBMCs. The receptor comes from a human donor with multiple sclerosis. The CDR3 region has the DNA TGTGCCTGGAGCCAAGGGAGGGGAATCCATGGCTACACCTTC. Its protein product is CAWSQGRGIHGYTF.